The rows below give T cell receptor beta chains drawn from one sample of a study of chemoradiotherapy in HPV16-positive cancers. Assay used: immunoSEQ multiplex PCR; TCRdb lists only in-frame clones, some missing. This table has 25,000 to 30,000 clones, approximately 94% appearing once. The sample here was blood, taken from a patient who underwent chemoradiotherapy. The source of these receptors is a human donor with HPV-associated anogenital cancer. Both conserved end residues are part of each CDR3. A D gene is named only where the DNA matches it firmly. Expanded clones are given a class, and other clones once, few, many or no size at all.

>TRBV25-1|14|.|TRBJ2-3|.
TGTGCCAGCAGTGAGGGACTGGGCACAGATACGCAGTATTTT
CASSEGLGTDTQYF
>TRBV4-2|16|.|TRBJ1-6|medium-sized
TGTGCCAGCAGCCAAGCGGAAAGGCCCCCCAATTCACCCCTCCACTTT
CASSQAERPPNSPLHF
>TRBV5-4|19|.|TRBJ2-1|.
TGTGCCAGCAGCTTGGTGGATCGGGCTAGGGCTCTGGTCTACAATGAGCAGTTCTTC
CASSLVDRARALVYNEQFF
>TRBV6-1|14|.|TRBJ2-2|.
TGTGCCAGCAGTGAATACCCGGGGAGCGGGGAGCTGTTTTTT
CASSEYPGSGELFF
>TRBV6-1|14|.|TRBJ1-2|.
TGTGCCAGCAGTGAAGGAGGGGGGAACTATGGCTACACCTTC
CASSEGGGNYGYTF
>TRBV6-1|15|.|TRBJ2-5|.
TGTGCCAGCAGTGAAGTTGTTGGGGGCGGGGAGACCCAGTACTTC
CASSEVVGGGETQYF
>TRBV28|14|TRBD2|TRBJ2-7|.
TGTGCCAGCAGTACCCCGGGGGGGAGCTACGAGCAGTACTTC
CASSTPGGSYEQYF
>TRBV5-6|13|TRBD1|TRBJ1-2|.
TGTGCCAGCAGGTGGACAGGGGCCTATGGCTACACCTTC
CASRWTGAYGYTF
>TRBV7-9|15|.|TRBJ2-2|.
TGTGCCAGCAGCCCAGACACAGGGGAGGCCGGGGAGCTGTTTTTT
CASSPDTGEAGELFF
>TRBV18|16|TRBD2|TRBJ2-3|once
TGTGCCAGCTCACCATTACTAGCGGGGGAGGAAGATACGCAGTATTTT
CASSPLLAGEEDTQYF
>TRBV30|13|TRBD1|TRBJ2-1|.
TGTGCCTGGTCCGGGACAGGGGGAAATGAGCAGTTCTTC
CAWSGTGGNEQFF
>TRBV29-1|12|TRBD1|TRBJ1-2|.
TGCAGCGTTGAGGGGACAGCCTATGGCTACACCTTC
CSVEGTAYGYTF
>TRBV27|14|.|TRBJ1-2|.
TGTGCCAGCAGTTTATCGAGGGAAAACTATGGCTACACCTTC
CASSLSRENYGYTF
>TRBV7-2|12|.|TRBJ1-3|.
TGTGCCAGCAGCCGTTTGGAGAGCACCATATATTTT
CASSRLESTIYF
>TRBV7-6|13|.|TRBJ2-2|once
TGTGCCAGCAGCCAGACGGGGTCCGGGGAGCTGTTTTTT
CASSQTGSGELFF
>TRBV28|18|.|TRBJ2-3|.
TGTGCCAGCGGCGGACCCCAGGCAGGGAAAATTTTCACAGATACGCAGTATTTT
CASGGPQAGKIFTDTQYF
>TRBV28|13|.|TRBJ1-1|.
TGTGCCAGCAGGCGTCAGGGGAACACTGAAGCTTTCTTT
CASRRQGNTEAFF
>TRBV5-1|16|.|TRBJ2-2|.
TGCGCCAGCAGCTCTACAGGACATCCGATCACCGGGGAGCTGTTTTTT
CASSSTGHPITGELFF
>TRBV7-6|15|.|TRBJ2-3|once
TGTGCCAGCAGCTTAAATCTCGCGTCCACAGATACGCAGTATTTT
CASSLNLASTDTQYF
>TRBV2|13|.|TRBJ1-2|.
TGTGCCAGCAGTGAGAACAGGGATTATGGCTACACCTTC
CASSENRDYGYTF
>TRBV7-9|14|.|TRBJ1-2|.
TGTGCCAGCAGCCCCCAGGGGTTGGGCTATGGCTACACCTTC
CASSPQGLGYGYTF
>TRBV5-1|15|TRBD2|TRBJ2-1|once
TGCGCCAGCAGCAACAGACTAGCGGGTTGGGATGAGCAGTTCTTC
CASSNRLAGWDEQFF
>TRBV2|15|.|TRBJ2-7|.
TGTGCCAGCAACCAGGTCCGGGACACGTCCTACGAGCAGTACTTC
CASNQVRDTSYEQYF
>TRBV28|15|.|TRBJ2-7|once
TGTGCCAGCAGCCAGGGTGCGGTGAGCTCCTACGAGCAGTACTTC
CASSQGAVSSYEQYF
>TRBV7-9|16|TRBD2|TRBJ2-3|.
TGTGCCAGCAGCTCCGCTAGCGGGAGGGCCTCGGGTGCGCAGTATTTT
CASSSASGRASGAQYF
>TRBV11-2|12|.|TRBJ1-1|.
TGTGCCAGCAGCTTTGGGAGCACTGAAGCTTTCTTT
CASSFGSTEAFF
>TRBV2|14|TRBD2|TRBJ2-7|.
TGTGCCAGCAGTGCGGAGGGAGGGCCCCAGGAGCAGTACTTC
CASSAEGGPQEQYF
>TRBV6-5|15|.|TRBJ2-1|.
TGTGCCAGCAGCTCCTGGGACAAGTCCTACAATGAGCAGTTCTTC
CASSSWDKSYNEQFF
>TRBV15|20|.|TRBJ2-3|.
TGTGCCACCAGCAGAGATAATGGGGGGCTGGCGGGACTATACCAGGATACGCAGTATTTT
CATSRDNGGLAGLYQDTQYF
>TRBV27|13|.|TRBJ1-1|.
TGTGCCAGCAGTTTCACATTGAACACTGAAGCTTTCTTT
CASSFTLNTEAFF
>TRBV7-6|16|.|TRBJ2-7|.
TGTGCCAGCAGCTTAGGAGGTAACAGGGTACCCTACGAGCAGTACTTC
CASSLGGNRVPYEQYF
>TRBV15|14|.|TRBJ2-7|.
TGTGCCACCAGCACGAACATACCAGCCTACGAGCAGTACTTC
CATSTNIPAYEQYF
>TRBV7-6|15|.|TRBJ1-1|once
TGTGCCAGCAGCCGCGTGGGAGGGGGGAACACTGAAGCTTTCTTT
CASSRVGGGNTEAFF
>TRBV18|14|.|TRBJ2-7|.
TGTGCCAGCTCACCCGAAACGGGTTCCTACGAGCAGTACTTC
CASSPETGSYEQYF
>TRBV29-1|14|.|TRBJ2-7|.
TGCAGCGTCGCCGACAGGCAGAGCTCCTACGAGCAGTACTTC
CSVADRQSSYEQYF
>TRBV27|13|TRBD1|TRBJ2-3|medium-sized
TGTGCCAGCAGGACAGGGGCTGTAGATACGCAGTATTTT
CASRTGAVDTQYF
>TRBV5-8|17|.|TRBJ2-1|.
TGTGCCAGCAGCTTGAATTCGGGGTCGGACTCCTACAATGAGCAGTTCTTC
CASSLNSGSDSYNEQFF
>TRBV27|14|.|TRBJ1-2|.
TGTGCCAGCAGAGTGATAGCGGGGATGGATGGCTACACCTTC
CASRVIAGMDGYTF
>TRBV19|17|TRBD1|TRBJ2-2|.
TGTGCCAGTAGTCCTCGTCCGGGACAGACGAACACCGGGGAGCTGTTTTTT
CASSPRPGQTNTGELFF
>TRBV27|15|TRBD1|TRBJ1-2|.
TGTGCCAGCAGCCCAAACAGGGGGCCTAACTATGGCTACACCTTC
CASSPNRGPNYGYTF
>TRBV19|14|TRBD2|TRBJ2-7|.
TGTGCCAGTAGTATGGGCGGGGGGAACTACGAGCAGTACTTC
CASSMGGGNYEQYF
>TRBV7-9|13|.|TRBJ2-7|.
TGTGCCAGCGGCGGGGACCGATCCTACGAGCAGTACTTC
CASGGDRSYEQYF
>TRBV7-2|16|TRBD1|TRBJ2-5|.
TGTGCCAGCAGCCGAACAGGGGGCAACCTGGGGGAGACCCAGTACTTC
CASSRTGGNLGETQYF
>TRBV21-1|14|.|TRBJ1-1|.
TGTGCCAGCAGCAAAGGACAGCTGAACACTGAAGCTTTCTTT
CASSKGQLNTEAFF
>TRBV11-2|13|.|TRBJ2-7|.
TGTGCCAGCAGCTTAGTTCAAACCTACGAGCAGTACTTC
CASSLVQTYEQYF
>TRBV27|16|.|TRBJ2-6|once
TGTGCCAGCAGTTACAATTCCTTAGCTGGGGCCAACGTCCTGACTTTC
CASSYNSLAGANVLTF
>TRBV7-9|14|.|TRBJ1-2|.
TGTGCCAGCAGCTTCCTGACAGACTTCTATGGCTACACCTTC
CASSFLTDFYGYTF
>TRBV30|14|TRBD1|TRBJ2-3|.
TGTGCCTACGGACAGGACGAGAACACAGATACGCAGTATTTT
CAYGQDENTDTQYF
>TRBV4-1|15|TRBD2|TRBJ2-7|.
TGCGCCAGCAGCCATCGCCCAGGGCCGGGAGGCGAGCAGTACTTC
CASSHRPGPGGEQYF
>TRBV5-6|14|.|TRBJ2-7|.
TGTGCCAGCAGCTTAAATGTGGGGGTTGGGGAGCAGTACTTC
CASSLNVGVGEQYF
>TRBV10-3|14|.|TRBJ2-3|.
TGTGCCATCAGTGAGTCGAATGTTGGAGATACGCAGTATTTT
CAISESNVGDTQYF